This TCR beta chain appears in the sequencing data of a study of technical replicates of blood from a few donors. The CDR3 covers 15 residues. V dropped 1 base and J dropped 1 base, with 11 bases sitting between them. From germline, CDR1 is SGHDT and CDR2 YYEEEE. Clones were read by immunoSEQ multiplex PCR, and TCRdb kept only the in-frame ones, dropping some. The sample carries under 20,000 clones, around 80% recorded once. The source material was PBMCs. This clonotype originated in a human donor in good health. The chain is built from TRBV5-6 and TRBJ1-2; the D gene is possibly TRBD1 (6 bases). The CDR3 region is CASSLRDTSNYGYTF. As DNA, the CDR3 is TGTGCCAGCAGCTTGCGGGACACCAGTAACTATGGCTACACCTTC.